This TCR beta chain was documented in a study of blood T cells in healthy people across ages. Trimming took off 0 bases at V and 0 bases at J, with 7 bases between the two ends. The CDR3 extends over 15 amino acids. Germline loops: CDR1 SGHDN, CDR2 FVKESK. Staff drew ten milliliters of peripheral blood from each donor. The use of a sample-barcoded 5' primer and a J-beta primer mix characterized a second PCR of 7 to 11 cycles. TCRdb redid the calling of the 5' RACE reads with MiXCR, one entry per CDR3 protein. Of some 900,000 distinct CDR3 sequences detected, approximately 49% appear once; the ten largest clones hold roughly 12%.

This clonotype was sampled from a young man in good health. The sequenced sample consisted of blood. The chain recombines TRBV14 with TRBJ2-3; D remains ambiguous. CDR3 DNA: TGTGCCAGCAGCCAAGAACTGGTTAGCACAGATACGCAGTATTTT. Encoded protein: CASSQELVSTDTQYF.